This T cell receptor (beta chain) was recovered during a study of glioma-infiltrating T cells. Across the study: Dexamethasone exposure before glioma surgery was limited to six or fewer days. Blood libraries targeted roughly 4.5- to 10-fold coverage of 1 million or so T cells. Overall study findings and caveats: Patients with low tissue-blood divergence carried a signature set of shared blood CDR3 motifs.

Amplification of TCR alpha and beta CDR3 regions from RNA used iRepertoire nested multiplex PCR. Tissue mRNA or PBMC total RNA, about 95-450 ng, went into one-step reverse transcription and amplification. From the multiplex PCR reads, TCRdb called clonotypes with MiXCR, one entry per CDR3 protein. The repertoire consists of 300,000 to 450,000 distinct CDR3 sequences, with around 38% occurring once and the leading ten covering around 13%. A note on this clonotype: Its specificity is not known.

Germline V CDR1 and CDR2: KGHSH, LQKENI. The V and J ends lost 6 bases and 0 bases respectively, with 12 bases between them. CDR3 length equals 15 residues. The chain combines TRBV18 with TRBJ2-1, with a tentative D call TRBD2 (5 bases). Sequences were obtained from glioma tissue, nonneoplastic brain tissue, or PBMCs (not recorded which). The clonotype was recovered from a human donor with low-grade glioma or glioblastoma, undergoing nonglioma brain surgery, or in good health (not recorded which). Here the CDR3 DNA reads TGTGCCAGCTCTTATCCCGGGGACTCCTACAATGAGCAGTTCTTC. It translates to CASSYPGDSYNEQFF.